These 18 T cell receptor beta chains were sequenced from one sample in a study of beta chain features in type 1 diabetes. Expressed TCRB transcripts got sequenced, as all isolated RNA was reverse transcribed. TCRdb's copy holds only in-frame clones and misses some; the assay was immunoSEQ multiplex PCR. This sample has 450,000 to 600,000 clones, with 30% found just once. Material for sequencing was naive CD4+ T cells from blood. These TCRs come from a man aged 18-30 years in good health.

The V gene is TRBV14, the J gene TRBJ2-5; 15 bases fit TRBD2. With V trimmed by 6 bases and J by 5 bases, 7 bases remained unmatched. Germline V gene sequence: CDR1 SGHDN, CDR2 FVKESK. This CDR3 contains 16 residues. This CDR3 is CASRRTSGRAAETQYF. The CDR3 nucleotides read TGTGCCAGCAGACGGACTAGCGGGAGGGCGGCGGAGACCCAGTACTTC.

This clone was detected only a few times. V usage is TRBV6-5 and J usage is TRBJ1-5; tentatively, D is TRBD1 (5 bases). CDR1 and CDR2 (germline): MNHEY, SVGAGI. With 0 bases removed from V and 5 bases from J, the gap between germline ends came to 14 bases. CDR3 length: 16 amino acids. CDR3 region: CASSYSIPRDDQPQHF. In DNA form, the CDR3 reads TGTGCCAGCAGTTACTCGATTCCTCGGGACGATCAGCCCCAGCATTTT.

In DNA, the CDR3 is TGTGCCATCAATCAGGACAGGGTGAACGAGCAGTACTTC. Translating it yields CAINQDRVNEQYF. The rearrangement joins TRBV10-3 to TRBJ2-7; TRBD1 aligns across 8 bases. The CDR3 sequence is 13 residues long. Germline-derived CDR1 and CDR2 are ENHRY and SYGVKD. V lost 7 bases to trimming and J lost 5 bases; unmatched junction nucleotides: 7.

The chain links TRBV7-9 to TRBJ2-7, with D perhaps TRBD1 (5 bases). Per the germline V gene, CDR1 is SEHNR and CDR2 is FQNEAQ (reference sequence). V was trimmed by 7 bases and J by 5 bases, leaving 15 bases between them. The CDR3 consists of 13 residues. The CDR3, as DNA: TGTGCCAGCACCCCTCAGGCAGGGAACGAGCAGTACTTC. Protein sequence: CASTPQAGNEQYF.

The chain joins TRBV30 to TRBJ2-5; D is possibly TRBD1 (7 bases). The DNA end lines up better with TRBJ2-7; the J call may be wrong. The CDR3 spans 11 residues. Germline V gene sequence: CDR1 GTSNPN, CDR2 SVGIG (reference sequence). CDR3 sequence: CAWTGGYEQYF. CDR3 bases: TGTGCCTGGACAGGGGGGTACGAGCAGTACTTC.

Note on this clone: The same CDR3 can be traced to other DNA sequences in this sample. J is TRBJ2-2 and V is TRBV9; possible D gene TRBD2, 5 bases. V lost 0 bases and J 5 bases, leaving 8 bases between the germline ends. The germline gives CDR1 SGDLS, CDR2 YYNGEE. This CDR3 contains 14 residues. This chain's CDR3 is CASSVDAGTGELFF. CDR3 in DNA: TGTGCCAGCAGCGTAGACGCGGGTACCGGGGAGCTGTTTTTT.

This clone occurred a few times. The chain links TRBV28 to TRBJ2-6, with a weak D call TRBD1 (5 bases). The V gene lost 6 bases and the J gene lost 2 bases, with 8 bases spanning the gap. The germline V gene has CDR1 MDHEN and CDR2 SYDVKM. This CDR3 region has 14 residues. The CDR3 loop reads CASRGQAGANVLTF. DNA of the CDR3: TGTGCCAGCAGAGGACAAGCTGGGGCCAACGTCCTGACTTTC.

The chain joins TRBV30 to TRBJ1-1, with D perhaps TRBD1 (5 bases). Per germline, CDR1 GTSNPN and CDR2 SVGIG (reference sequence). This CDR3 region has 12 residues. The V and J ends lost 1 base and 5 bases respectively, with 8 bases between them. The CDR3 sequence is CAWSAGVTEAFF. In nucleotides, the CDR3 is TGTGCCTGGAGTGCGGGGGTAACTGAAGCTTTCTTT.

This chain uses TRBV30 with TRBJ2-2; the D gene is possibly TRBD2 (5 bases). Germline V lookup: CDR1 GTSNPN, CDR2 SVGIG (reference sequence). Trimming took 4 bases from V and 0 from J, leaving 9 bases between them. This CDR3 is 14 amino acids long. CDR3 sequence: CAWKRSSNTGELFF. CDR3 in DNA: TGTGCCTGGAAGCGGAGTTCGAACACCGGGGAGCTGTTTTTT.

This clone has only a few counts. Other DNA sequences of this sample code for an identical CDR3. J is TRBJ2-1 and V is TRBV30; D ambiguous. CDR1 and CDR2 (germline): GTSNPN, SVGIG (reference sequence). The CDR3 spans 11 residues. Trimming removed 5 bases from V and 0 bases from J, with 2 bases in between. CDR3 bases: TGTGCCTGGGGCTCCTACAATGAGCAGTTCTTC. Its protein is CAWGSYNEQFF.

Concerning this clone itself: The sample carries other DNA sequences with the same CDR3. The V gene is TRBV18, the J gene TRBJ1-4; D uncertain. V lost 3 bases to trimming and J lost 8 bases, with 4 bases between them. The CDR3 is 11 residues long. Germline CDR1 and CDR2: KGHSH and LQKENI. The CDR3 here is CASSPAEKLFF. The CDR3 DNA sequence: TGTGCCAGCTCACCGGCCGAAAAACTGTTTTTT.

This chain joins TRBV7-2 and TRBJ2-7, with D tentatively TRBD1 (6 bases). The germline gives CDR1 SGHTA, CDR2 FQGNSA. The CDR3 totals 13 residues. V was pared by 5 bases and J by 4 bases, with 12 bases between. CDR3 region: CASSNRQAYEQYF. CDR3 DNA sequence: TGTGCCAGCAGCAATCGACAGGCATACGAGCAGTACTTC.

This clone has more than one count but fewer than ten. Written as DNA, the CDR3 is TGTGCCTGGAGTCCCCGGACTAGCGGGGTCACAGATACGCAGTATTTT. Translated: CAWSPRTSGVTDTQYF. The genes are TRBV30 and TRBJ2-3, with 12 bases that match TRBD2. Trimming took 2 bases from V and 2 from J; bases not matched to a gene: 5. The CDR3 loop spans 16 amino acids. The V gene's germline CDR1 is GTSNPN and CDR2 SVGIG (reference sequence).

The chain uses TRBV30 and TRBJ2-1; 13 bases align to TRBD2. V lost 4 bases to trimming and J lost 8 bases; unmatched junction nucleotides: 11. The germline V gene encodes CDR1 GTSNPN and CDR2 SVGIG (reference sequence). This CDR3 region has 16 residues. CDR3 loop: CAWTEGLAGDRHEQFF. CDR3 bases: TGTGCCTGGACCGAAGGACTAGCGGGAGATCGGCATGAGCAGTTCTTC.

In DNA form, the CDR3 reads TGCAGCGTTCAGGTGGGGCAGGTATTCTACAATGAGCAGTTCTTC. This gives the protein CSVQVGQVFYNEQFF. The chain uses TRBV29-1 and TRBJ2-1; a weak D match, TRBD1 (5 bases). CDR1 is SQVTM, CDR2 ANQGSEA, per germline. The V gene lost 5 bases and the J gene lost 3 bases, with 17 bases spanning the gap. This CDR3 region has 15 residues.

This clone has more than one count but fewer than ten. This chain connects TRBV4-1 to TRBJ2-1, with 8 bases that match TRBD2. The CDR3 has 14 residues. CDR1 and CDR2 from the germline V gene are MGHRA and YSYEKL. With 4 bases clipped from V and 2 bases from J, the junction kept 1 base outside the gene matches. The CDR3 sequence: CASSPGLAYNEQFF. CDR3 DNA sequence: TGCGCCAGCAGCCCGGGACTAGCCTACAATGAGCAGTTCTTC.

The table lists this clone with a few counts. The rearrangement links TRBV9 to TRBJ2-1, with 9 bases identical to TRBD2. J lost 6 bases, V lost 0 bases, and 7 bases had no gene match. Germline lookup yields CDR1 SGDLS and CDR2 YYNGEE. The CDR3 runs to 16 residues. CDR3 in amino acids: CASSVVASSGVNEQFF. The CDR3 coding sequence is TGTGCCAGCAGCGTAGTGGCCTCTAGCGGGGTCAATGAGCAGTTCTTC.

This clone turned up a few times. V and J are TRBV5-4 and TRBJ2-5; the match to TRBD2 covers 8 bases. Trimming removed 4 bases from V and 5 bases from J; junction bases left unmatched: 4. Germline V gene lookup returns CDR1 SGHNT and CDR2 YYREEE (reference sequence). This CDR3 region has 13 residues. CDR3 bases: TGTGCCAGCAGCCTGACTAGCGCGGAGACCCAGTACTTC. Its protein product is CASSLTSAETQYF.